The rows below give T cell receptor beta chains drawn from one sample of a study of cytomegalovirus exposure and HLA in healthy donors. Assay used: immunoSEQ multiplex PCR; TCRdb lists only in-frame clones, some missing. The repertoire consists of under 200,000 clones, with 75% to 90% occurring once and the leading ten covering roughly 0.73%. The sample taken for sequencing was PBMCs. These receptors all come from a woman between 18 and 29 years old in good health and CMV-seronegative. Both conserved end residues are part of each CDR3. Fields, in order: clone size, D gene, J gene, V gene, CDR3 DNA, CDR3 protein. A D gene is named only where the DNA matches it firmly. Size is omitted from some rows. Given values are once, few, many or a class for expanded clones.

size: NA
D: NA
J: TRBJ2-1
V: TRBV19
DNA: TGTGCCAGTAGTACCAGGACACACCCCAATGAGCAGTTCTTC
CDR3: CASSTRTHPNEQFF

size: NA
D: TRBD1
J: TRBJ1-1
V: TRBV6-5
DNA: TGTGCCAGCAGTAAGGGACAGGGGAACACTGAAGCTTTCTTT
CDR3: CASSKGQGNTEAFF

size: NA
D: TRBD1
J: TRBJ2-7
V: TRBV7-9
DNA: TGTGCCAGCAGCGACACGGGGACAGGTTCCTACGAGCAGTACTTC
CDR3: CASSDTGTGSYEQYF

size: NA
D: TRBD1
J: TRBJ2-5
V: TRBV10-3
DNA: TGTGCCATCAGTTCCGGGACAGGGGTAAAAGAGACCCAGTACTTC
CDR3: CAISSGTGVKETQYF

size: NA
D: TRBD1
J: TRBJ1-5
V: TRBV27
DNA: TGTGCCAGCAGTCAACAGGGGGTATACCTTAGCAATCAGCCCCAGCATTTT
CDR3: CASSQQGVYLSNQPQHF

size: NA
D: NA
J: TRBJ2-7
V: TRBV9
DNA: TGTGCCAGCAGCGTAGCAACGAGCTCCTACGAGCAGTACTTC
CDR3: CASSVATSSYEQYF

size: NA
D: NA
J: TRBJ2-7
V: TRBV5-4
DNA: TGTGCCAGCAGCTTGACCGGGAGCTCGTCTCTATACGAGCAGTACTTC
CDR3: CASSLTGSSSLYEQYF

size: NA
D: TRBD2
J: TRBJ2-5
V: TRBV5-1
DNA: TGCGCCAGCAGCCGCCGTTTCCTAGCGGGAAAAGAGACCCAGTACTTC
CDR3: CASSRRFLAGKETQYF

size: NA
D: TRBD1
J: TRBJ1-1
V: TRBV7-9
DNA: TGTGCCACCAAGACAGGGGCCACTGAAGCTTTCTTT
CDR3: CATKTGATEAFF

size: many
D: NA
J: TRBJ2-7
V: TRBV5-1
DNA: TGCGCCAGCAGCCTGGGGCCAAGGACAGACTCCTACGAGCAGTACTTC
CDR3: CASSLGPRTDSYEQYF

size: NA
D: NA
J: TRBJ2-2
V: TRBV5-1
DNA: TGCGCCAGCAGCTTACAAGCGGAAATGAACACCGGGGAGCTGTTTTTT
CDR3: CASSLQAEMNTGELFF

size: few
D: NA
J: TRBJ2-2
V: TRBV5-1
DNA: TGCGCCAGCAGCTTGTTGGTAGGAGGCGGGGAGCTGTTTTTT
CDR3: CASSLLVGGGELFF

size: NA
D: TRBD2
J: TRBJ2-1
V: TRBV10-3
DNA: TGTGCCATCAGTGGGCCGACTAGCGGGAACAATGAGCAGTTCTTC
CDR3: CAISGPTSGNNEQFF

size: NA
D: TRBD2
J: TRBJ2-7
V: TRBV9
DNA: TGTGCCAGCAGCGTAGATGCTAGCGGGAGCTACGAGCAGTACTTC
CDR3: CASSVDASGSYEQYF

size: NA
D: NA
J: TRBJ1-4
V: TRBV28
DNA: TGTGCCAGCAGTCCAGGGCAGGGCGGAAGAGAAAAACTGTTTTTT
CDR3: CASSPGQGGREKLFF

size: NA
D: NA
J: TRBJ2-1
V: TRBV9
DNA: TGTGCCAGCAGCGTGGCCGGGACTGGTCTCTACAATGAGCAGTTCTTC
CDR3: CASSVAGTGLYNEQFF

size: NA
D: TRBD1
J: TRBJ1-2
V: TRBV10-3
DNA: TGTGCCATCAGTGAGTCCGGGACAGCGAGCTATGGCTACACCTTC
CDR3: CAISESGTASYGYTF

size: NA
D: NA
J: TRBJ2-7
V: TRBV2
DNA: TGTGCCAGCAGTGAAAACGGAGACTACGAGCAGTACTTC
CDR3: CASSENGDYEQYF

size: NA
D: NA
J: TRBJ2-1
V: TRBV28
DNA: TGTGCCAGCAGTTTAGGACTCAGAAATGAGCAGTTCTTC
CDR3: CASSLGLRNEQFF

size: NA
D: NA
J: TRBJ2-5
V: TRBV6-1
DNA: TGTGCCAGCAGTGAATTCCCGGGGGTGTCGGCAGAGACCCAGTACTTC
CDR3: CASSEFPGVSAETQYF

size: NA
D: TRBD2
J: TRBJ2-7
V: TRBV5-4
DNA: TGTGCCAGCAGCTTGGCGTTAGCGGGGGGCGCCGCTTCCTACGAGCAGTACTTC
CDR3: CASSLALAGGAASYEQYF

size: NA
D: TRBD1
J: TRBJ1-6
V: TRBV5-6
DNA: TGTGCCAGCAGCTTGACAGGGGGGTCACCCCTCCACTTT
CDR3: CASSLTGGSPLHF

size: NA
D: NA
J: TRBJ1-3
V: TRBV7-9
DNA: TGTGCCAGCAGCATCGCTCAGGCTGGAAACACCATATATTTT
CDR3: CASSIAQAGNTIYF

size: NA
D: NA
J: TRBJ2-7
V: TRBV28
DNA: TGTGCCTCCGTGGGCTACTACGAGCAGTACTTC
CDR3: CASVGYYEQYF

size: NA
D: TRBD1
J: TRBJ2-1
V: TRBV18
DNA: TGTGCCAGCTCCGAGGGGGCAGACTTCTCCTACAATGAGCAGTTCTTC
CDR3: CASSEGADFSYNEQFF

size: NA
D: NA
J: TRBJ2-7
V: TRBV7-3
DNA: TGTGCCAGCAGCTTAACGCCAACAGTAGGCGAGCAGTACTTC
CDR3: CASSLTPTVGEQYF

size: few
D: NA
J: TRBJ2-4
V: TRBV20-1
DNA: TGCAGTGCTGAGGACATGGACATTCAGTACTTC
CDR3: CSAEDMDIQYF

size: NA
D: TRBD1
J: TRBJ2-7
V: TRBV5-1
DNA: TGCGCCAGCACCCCCGGGACAGGGTACTCCTACGAGCAGTACTTC
CDR3: CASTPGTGYSYEQYF

size: few
D: TRBD2
J: TRBJ2-5
V: TRBV7-2
DNA: TGTGCCAGCAGCTTTAGCGGGAGGGGGGGAGAGACCCAGTACTTC
CDR3: CASSFSGRGGETQYF

size: NA
D: TRBD1
J: TRBJ1-2
V: TRBV7-2
DNA: TGTGCCAGCAGCTCCTACAGGGGAGGCTACACCTTC
CDR3: CASSSYRGGYTF

size: NA
D: TRBD2
J: TRBJ2-7
V: TRBV6-1
DNA: TGTGCCAGCAGCTCTAGCGGGAGCTTGGGCGAGCAGTACTTC
CDR3: CASSSSGSLGEQYF

size: NA
D: NA
J: TRBJ2-6
V: TRBV5-1
DNA: TGCGCCAGCAGCTTGGCCTCAGGGGAATTTGCTGGGGCCAACGTCCTGACTTTC
CDR3: CASSLASGEFAGANVLTF

size: once
D: NA
J: TRBJ1-2
V: TRBV5-4
DNA: TGTGCCAGCAGCTTGTTCCCAGATGGCTACACCTTC
CDR3: CASSLFPDGYTF

size: NA
D: TRBD1
J: TRBJ1-1
V: TRBV4-1
DNA: TGCGCCTCGACAGGGGACAGGAGCACTGAAGCTTTCTTT
CDR3: CASTGDRSTEAFF

size: NA
D: TRBD1
J: TRBJ2-2
V: TRBV6-4
DNA: TGTGCCAGCAGTCCGACAGGGAATACCGGGGAGCTGTTTTTT
CDR3: CASSPTGNTGELFF

size: once
D: NA
J: TRBJ1-4
V: TRBV28
DNA: TGTGCCAGCAGTTTATTAGGGGAGGCCGGGGAAAAACTGTTTTTT
CDR3: CASSLLGEAGEKLFF

size: NA
D: TRBD1
J: TRBJ1-6
V: TRBV7-3
DNA: TGTGCCAGCAGCTTAATGCAGGGGGCGAGTTCACCCCTCCACTTT
CDR3: CASSLMQGASSPLHF

size: once
D: TRBD2
J: TRBJ2-7
V: TRBV5-1
DNA: TGCGCCAGCGCGCTTTTAGCGGGAGGAACTTACGAGCAGTACTTC
CDR3: CASALLAGGTYEQYF

size: NA
D: TRBD1
J: TRBJ1-2
V: TRBV6-5
DNA: TGTGCCAGCAGCTTAGAGGGGGCCCACCTCTATGGCTACACCTTC
CDR3: CASSLEGAHLYGYTF

size: NA
D: NA
J: TRBJ2-1
V: TRBV14
DNA: TGTGCCAGCAGCCAAGAGAACGGGAGCTTTGTGAGGAATGAGCAGTTCTTC
CDR3: CASSQENGSFVRNEQFF

size: NA
D: NA
J: TRBJ1-2
V: TRBV7-2
DNA: TGTGCCAGCAGCTTACAACAGGGCTCTGGCTACACCTTC
CDR3: CASSLQQGSGYTF

size: few
D: NA
J: TRBJ1-1
V: TRBV7-8
DNA: TGTGCCAGCAGCATTCTCGGTTTTCCCCCCACTGAAGCTTTCTTT
CDR3: CASSILGFPPTEAFF

size: NA
D: NA
J: TRBJ1-1
V: TRBV30
DNA: TGTGCCCGAGCTGGAGGGGCCAACACTGAAGCTTTCTTT
CDR3: CARAGGANTEAFF

size: few
D: TRBD1
J: TRBJ1-4
V: TRBV14
DNA: TGTGCCAGCAGCCTGACAGGGGTGGCAACTAATGAAAAACTGTTTTTT
CDR3: CASSLTGVATNEKLFF

size: NA
D: NA
J: TRBJ1-1
V: TRBV9
DNA: TGTGCCAGCAGCACTTTTAGAGACACTGAAGCTTTCTTT
CDR3: CASSTFRDTEAFF

size: NA
D: NA
J: TRBJ2-7
V: TRBV7-2
DNA: TGTGCCAGCAGCGCAGGTACGGGGACCTACGAGCAGTACTTC
CDR3: CASSAGTGTYEQYF

size: NA
D: TRBD1
J: TRBJ1-2
V: TRBV19
DNA: TGTGCCAGTAGTACCAAGACAGGGGGCTATGGCTACACCTTC
CDR3: CASSTKTGGYGYTF

size: NA
D: NA
J: TRBJ1-6
V: TRBV19
DNA: TGTGCCAGTAGTATTCAAGGGGCGGTAAATTCACCCCTCCACTTT
CDR3: CASSIQGAVNSPLHF

size: NA
D: NA
J: TRBJ1-2
V: TRBV10-3
DNA: TGTGCCATCAGTGATGATGCGGGGCCGCTAAACTATGGCTACACCTTC
CDR3: CAISDDAGPLNYGYTF

size: once
D: TRBD1
J: TRBJ2-3
V: TRBV18
DNA: TGTGCCAGCTCACCACTCGGACAGGGGCTTCTGAGCACAGATACGCAGTATTTT
CDR3: CASSPLGQGLLSTDTQYF

size: few
D: TRBD1
J: TRBJ1-5
V: TRBV30
DNA: TGTGCCTGGAGTCCGGACAGGGGGAACAATCAGCCCCAGCATTTT
CDR3: CAWSPDRGNNQPQHF

size: NA
D: TRBD1
J: TRBJ2-5
V: TRBV19
DNA: TGTGCCAGTAGCGTGACAGGGGCACAAGAGACCCAGTACTTC
CDR3: CASSVTGAQETQYF

size: NA
D: NA
J: TRBJ1-5
V: TRBV5-1
DNA: TGCGCCAGCAGCCCCGACCAGGGGCGACGGCCCCAGCATTTT
CDR3: CASSPDQGRRPQHF

size: NA
D: TRBD1
J: TRBJ2-7
V: TRBV19
DNA: TGTGCCAGTAGTCTTCAGACAGGGGACGCCTACGAGCAGTACTTC
CDR3: CASSLQTGDAYEQYF

size: NA
D: NA
J: TRBJ2-2
V: TRBV7-2
DNA: TGTGCCAGCAGCCCCCAGGGGGGTTCGGGCGGGGAGCTGTTTTTT
CDR3: CASSPQGGSGGELFF